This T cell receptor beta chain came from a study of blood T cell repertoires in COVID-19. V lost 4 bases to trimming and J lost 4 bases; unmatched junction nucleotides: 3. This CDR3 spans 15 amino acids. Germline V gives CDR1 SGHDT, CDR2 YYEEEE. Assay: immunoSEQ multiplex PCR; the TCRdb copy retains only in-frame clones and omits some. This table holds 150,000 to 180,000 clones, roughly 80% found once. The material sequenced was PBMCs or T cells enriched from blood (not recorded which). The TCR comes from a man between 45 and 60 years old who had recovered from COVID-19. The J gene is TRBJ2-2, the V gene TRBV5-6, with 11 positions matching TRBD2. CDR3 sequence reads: CASSRLAGITGELFF. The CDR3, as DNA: TGTGCCAGCAGCCGACTAGCGGGGATCACCGGGGAGCTGTTTTTT.